These 2 T cell receptor beta chains came from one sample sequenced in a study of blood T cell repertoires in COVID-19. The repertoire was sequenced with immunoSEQ multiplex PCR; TCRdb's copy has only in-frame clones and lacks some. Of about 200,000 clones listed, about nine tenths were seen once; the top ten hold just over 0.7%. Sequenced material: peripheral blood. The receptors stem from a man aged 35 to 55 with acute or convalescent COVID-19.

The rearrangement links TRBV15 to TRBJ1-2, with a tentative D call TRBD1 (6 bases). V dropped 0 bases and J dropped 12 bases, with 17 bases sitting between them. The CDR3 contains 14 residues. Germline lookup yields CDR1 LNHNV and CDR2 YYDKDF (reference sequence). CDR3 amino acids: CATSRDRGGMRNTF. CDR3 coding DNA: TGTGCCACCAGCAGAGATCGAGGGGGAATGAGGAACACCTTC.

The V gene is TRBV2, the J gene TRBJ1-3; D unclear. Germline CDR1 SNHLY, CDR2 FYNNEI. V lost 5 bases and J lost 0, with 14 bases in between. This CDR3 has 16 residues. CDR3: CASSSSWALSGNTIYF. Written as DNA, the CDR3 is TGTGCCAGCAGTTCCTCCTGGGCCCTCTCTGGAAACACCATATATTTT.